Each of the 24 T cell receptor beta chains below was sequenced from the same sample in a study of OX40 agonist ivuxolimab in advanced cancers. Sequenced by immunoSEQ multiplex PCR; TCRdb stores in-frame clones only, minus some. The table shows about 94,000 clones, with approximately 93% occurring only once. The material sequenced was CD4+ or CD8+ T cells sorted from blood, taken in a trial of the OX40 agonist ivuxolimab. The receptors shown here come from an adult with an advanced solid tumor such as melanoma, head and neck, liver or kidney cancer.

The chain's CDR3 is CASSDEADTQYF. CDR3 in DNA: TGCGCCAGCAGCGACGAAGCAGATACGCAGTATTTT. The chain employs TRBV5-1 and TRBJ2-3, with unresolved D. Germline CDR1 SGHRS, CDR2 YFSETQ. V shed 4 bases and J shed 4 bases, with 7 bases lying between them. The CDR3 loop spans 12 amino acids.

The chain joins TRBV7-2 to TRBJ2-7; D is unresolved. CDR1 is SGHTA, CDR2 FQGNSA, per germline. The CDR3 is 15 amino acids. V lost 1 base to trimming and J lost 7 bases, with 17 bases between them. The CDR3 DNA reads TGTGCCAGCAGCTTAGTCCCAGCCATCCCTCGGGAGCAGTACTTC. It yields the protein CASSLVPAIPREQYF.

The chain employs TRBV7-9 and TRBJ2-7; D uncertain. Germline CDR1 reads SEHNR; CDR2 reads FQNEAQ (reference sequence). The V and J ends lost 4 bases and 3 bases respectively, with 13 bases between them. The CDR3 loop spans 14 amino acids. CDR3 loop: CASSSAGLLYEQYF. CDR3 bases: TGTGCCAGCAGCTCAGCCGGGTTACTCTACGAGCAGTACTTC.

V and J are TRBV4-3 and TRBJ1-5; D call uncertain. Trimming took 2 bases from V and 0 from J, leaving 5 bases between them. This CDR3 is 14 amino acids long. The V gene's germline CDR1 is LGHNA and CDR2 YSLEER. CDR3 sequence (DNA): TGCGCCAGCAGCCAACACAGTAGCAATCAGCCCCAGCATTTT. Its protein is CASSQHSSNQPQHF.

The chain links TRBV7-2 to TRBJ2-3; D is ambiguous. This CDR3 has 13 amino acids. Germline V CDR1 and CDR2: SGHTA, FQGNSA. V lost 5 bases and J lost 6, with 12 bases in between. The CDR3 loop reads CASSAQSADTQYF. In nucleotides, the CDR3 is TGTGCCAGCAGCGCCCAAAGCGCGGATACGCAGTATTTT.

The chain uses TRBV18 and TRBJ1-5, with D maybe TRBD1 (6 bases). Germline loops: CDR1 KGHSH, CDR2 LQKENI. CDR3 length equals 15 residues. Between the trimmed V and J ends, which lost 6 bases and 5 bases, there was a span of 17 bases. This CDR3 is CASSSLQGVDQPQHF. DNA of the CDR3: TGTGCCAGCTCGTCATTACAGGGAGTGGATCAGCCCCAGCATTTT.

The V gene is TRBV6-5, the J gene TRBJ1-1; D is unresolved. Trimming removed 0 bases from V and 0 bases from J, with 2 bases in between. Germline loops: CDR1 MNHEY, CDR2 SVGAGI. The CDR3 sequence is 13 residues long. This CDR3 is CASSYSVNTEAFF. As DNA, the CDR3 is TGTGCCAGCAGTTACTCGGTGAACACTGAAGCTTTCTTT.

This chain connects TRBV11-2 to TRBJ2-3, with D possibly matching TRBD2 (6 bases). The germline V gene encodes CDR1 SGHAT and CDR2 FQNNGV. Trimming took off 4 bases at V and 4 bases at J, with 21 bases between the two ends. CDR3 length: 17 residues. CDR3 protein: CASSSHRDSRGPDTQYF. DNA for the CDR3: TGTGCCAGCAGCTCTCATCGGGACTCCCGAGGCCCAGATACGCAGTATTTT.

This clone was detected only once. Other DNA variants within this sample encode the same CDR3. This chain links TRBV5-1 with TRBJ1-5, with D possibly TRBD1 on 5 matching bases. Germline V CDR1 and CDR2: SGHRS, YFSETQ. The V and J ends lost 0 bases and 7 bases respectively, with 14 bases between them. The CDR3 has 15 residues. The CDR3 DNA reads as TGCGCCAGCAGCTTGGGGGGCAGGGAGGGGCAGCCCCAGCATTTT. It encodes CASSLGGREGQPQHF.

V is TRBV5-1 and J is TRBJ2-2; D is uncertain. Germline V gives CDR1 SGHRS, CDR2 YFSETQ. V lost 3 bases and J lost 4, with 7 bases in between. CDR3 size: 13 residues. The CDR3 coding sequence is TGCGCCAGCAGCTCGGAAGCCACCGGGGAGCTGTTTTTT. It codes for CASSSEATGELFF.

This chain joins TRBV11-2 and TRBJ2-1, with 7 bases lining up with TRBD2. Germline V gene sequence: CDR1 SGHAT, CDR2 FQNNGV. The trim removed 1 base at V and 8 bases at J, leaving 11 bases unmatched. The CDR3 covers 16 residues. CDR3 in amino acids: CASSLAPATSFDEQFF. CDR3 coding DNA: TGTGCCAGCAGCTTAGCCCCCGCGACTAGCTTCGATGAGCAGTTCTTC.

The chain combines TRBV5-6 with TRBJ2-5; 11 bases map to TRBD1. After removal of 4 bases from V and 4 bases from J, the junction contained 3 bases not matched to a gene. CDR3 size: 14 residues. Looked up from germline, CDR1 is SGHDT and CDR2 is YYEEEE. The CDR3 region is CASSPGTGGETQYF. DNA of the CDR3: TGTGCCAGCAGCCCAGGGACAGGGGGAGAGACCCAGTACTTC.

The V gene is TRBV2, the J gene TRBJ2-2; D is possibly TRBD2 (5 bases). Germline CDR1 reads SNHLY; CDR2 reads FYNNEI. Trimming pared 3 bases from V and 8 bases from J, leaving 13 bases between. CDR3 length: 14 residues. CDR3 DNA: TGTGCCAGCAGTGAGCGTCGGGGATCAGGGGAGCTGTTTTTT. It encodes CASSERRGSGELFF.

The V and J genes are TRBV18 and TRBJ2-5; 11 nucleotides line up with TRBD1. The CDR3 covers 15 residues. Germline V CDR1 and CDR2: KGHSH, LQKENI. Unmatched junction bases numbered 4, after V lost 3 bases and J lost 4 bases. CDR3 DNA: TGTGCCAGCTCACCTGGACAGGGGGCAGGAGAGACCCAGTACTTC. This translates into CASSPGQGAGETQYF.

The chain joins TRBV28 to TRBJ2-7; 8 bases match TRBD2. Losses at the gene ends were 5 bases for V and 12 bases for J; bases not matched to a gene: 15. Looked up from germline, CDR1 is MDHEN and CDR2 is SYDVKM. The CDR3 runs 14 residues. CDR3 sequence reads: CASSKSGSKAYGYF. The CDR3 nucleotides are TGTGCCAGCAGTAAGAGCGGGAGCAAAGCCTACGGGTACTTC.

The chain employs TRBV28 and TRBJ2-7; D ambiguous. The CDR3 has 14 residues. CDR1 and CDR2 (germline): MDHEN, SYDVKM. V gave up 3 bases and J gave up 9 bases, with 18 bases separating them. The CDR3 sequence: CASSLLAVGRGQYF. CDR3 sequence (DNA): TGTGCCAGCAGTTTGTTAGCCGTGGGTCGAGGGCAGTACTTC. Variable domain in full (rest from reference TRBV28 and TRBJ2-7): DVKVTQSSRYLVKRTGEKVFLECVQDMDHENMFWYRQDPGLGLRLIYFSYDVKMKEKGDIPEGYSVSREKKERFSLILESASTNQTSMYLCASSLLAVGRGQYFGPGTRLTVT.

V is TRBV4-1 and J is TRBJ1-2, with unresolved D. Trimming took off 0 bases at V and 0 bases at J, with 8 bases between the two ends. The CDR3 spans 15 residues. Looked up from germline, CDR1 is MGHRA and CDR2 is YSYEKL. The CDR3 DNA reads TGCGCCAGCAGCCAAGAGGGCAGATCTAACTATGGCTACACCTTC. It codes for CASSQEGRSNYGYTF.

The chain is built from TRBV7-9 and TRBJ1-6; no clear D. V shed 2 bases and J shed 3 bases, with 8 bases lying between them. The CDR3 is 15 residues long. Germline CDR1 and CDR2: SEHNR and FQNEAQ (reference sequence). The chain's CDR3 is CASSLREYYNSPLHF. CDR3 nucleotides: TGTGCCAGCAGCTTAAGGGAATACTATAATTCACCCCTCCACTTT.

This sequence joins TRBV7-9 and TRBJ1-1; maybe TRBD1 (5 bases). V was shortened by 1 base and J by 8 bases, with 11 bases between the two germline ends. From germline, CDR1 is SEHNR and CDR2 FQNEAQ (reference sequence). This CDR3 spans 13 amino acids. The CDR3 is CASSLDTGTEAFF. The CDR3 nucleotides read TGTGCCAGCAGCTTAGATACCGGGACCGAAGCTTTCTTT.

The rearrangement links TRBV5-1 to TRBJ1-2, with D possibly being TRBD1 (6 bases). This CDR3 region has 15 residues. CDR1 is SGHRS, CDR2 YFSETQ, per germline. Trimming pared 4 bases from V and 2 bases from J, leaving 15 bases between. CDR3 in amino acids: CASSPRQAMNYGYTF. The CDR3 coding sequence is TGCGCCAGCAGCCCACGACAGGCGATGAACTATGGCTACACCTTC.

This clone has a single count. Here the CDR3 DNA reads TGCAGCGTTGAAGGGGACAGGGTCGGGCTGAGCGGCTACACCTTC. It yields the protein CSVEGDRVGLSGYTF. The chain has TRBV29-1 and TRBJ1-2; 9 positions agree with TRBD1. The CDR3 extends over 15 amino acids. With V trimmed by 1 base and J by 8 bases, 11 bases remained unmatched. Germline lookup yields CDR1 SQVTM and CDR2 ANQGSEA. Based on the CDR3 plus reference TRBV29-1 and TRBJ1-2, the full variable domain is SAVISQKPSRDICQRGTSLTIQCQVDSQVTMMFWYRQQPGQSLTLIATANQGSEATYESGFVIDKFPISRPNLTFSTLTVSNMSPEDSSIYLCSVEGDRVGLSGYTFGSGTRLTVV.

The rearrangement joins TRBV19 to TRBJ2-1; 10 nucleotides align to TRBD2. The V gene's germline CDR1 is LNHDA and CDR2 SQIVND (reference sequence). This CDR3 contains 14 residues. V shed 7 bases and J 7 bases; nucleotides not matched to a gene: 7. DNA of the CDR3: TGTGCCAGTAAAGCGGGAGGGCTGGTGAATGAGCAGTTCTTC. This translates into CASKAGGLVNEQFF. The full variable domain, its missing parts supplied by reference TRBV19 and TRBJ2-1, is DGGITQSPKYLFRKEGQNVTLSCEQNLNHDAMYWYRQDPGQGLRLIYYSQIVNDFQKGDIAEGYSVSREKKESFPLTVTSAQKNPTAFYLCASKAGGLVNEQFFGPGTRLTVL.

V usage is TRBV7-3 and J usage is TRBJ2-6; D is tentatively TRBD1 or TRBD2 (5 bases each). CDR1 SGHTA and CDR2 FQGTGA come from the germline V gene. The CDR3 has 19 residues. Trimming pared 1 base from V and 0 bases from J, leaving 16 bases between. CDR3 DNA: TGTGCCAGCAGCTTAAGGCCCGGGACGGGAAGCTCTGGGGCCAACGTCCTGACTTTC. Translation gives CASSLRPGTGSSGANVLTF.

The chain employs TRBV9 and TRBJ2-3; TRBD2 aligns across 8 bases. Trimming removed 2 bases from V and 4 bases from J; junction bases left unmatched: 6. The CDR3 contains 15 residues. Germline CDR1 SGDLS, CDR2 YYNGEE. The CDR3 loop is CASSVPGLVADTQYF. The CDR3 DNA reads TGTGCCAGCAGCGTCCCGGGACTAGTTGCAGATACGCAGTATTTT.